These 23 T cell receptor beta chains share one sample of origin, sequenced in a study of immune evolution from preneoplasia to lung adenocarcinoma. The method was immunoSEQ multiplex PCR; TCRdb's version includes in-frame clones alone and lacks a portion of them. The sample comprises around 6,000 clones, around 83% of which are singletons, and under 5% rests with the top ten. Sequencing was carried out using FFPE invasive lung adenocarcinoma tissue. Source of these receptors: a person aged 50 to 70 with lung adenocarcinoma.

The rearrangement uses TRBV18 and TRBJ2-3; 7 bases are shared with TRBD2. V lost 8 bases, J lost 2 bases, and 10 bases stayed unmatched. From germline, CDR1 is KGHSH and CDR2 LQKENI. The CDR3 loop spans 15 amino acids. The CDR3 spells CASLDAGETTDTQYF. CDR3 DNA: TGTGCCAGCCTTGATGCGGGGGAAACCACAGATACGCAGTATTTT.

CDR3 nucleotides: TGTGCCAGTTGGGACAGCGACTACGAGCAGTACTTC. Amino acid sequence: CASWDSDYEQYF. The chain joins TRBV27 to TRBJ2-7; 7 bases match TRBD1. The CDR3 sequence is 12 residues long. Germline V CDR1 and CDR2: MNHEY, SMNVEV (reference sequence). J gave up 3 bases and V 9 bases, and 5 bases lay outside the gene matches.

The chain links TRBV19 to TRBJ2-7; D is perhaps TRBD1 (6 bases). This CDR3 has 14 residues. V lost 5 bases to trimming and J lost 4 bases, with 15 bases between them. Per germline, CDR1 LNHDA and CDR2 SQIVND (reference sequence). CDR3 nucleotides: TGTGCCAGTAGTTTGGTCCGGGACACGTACGAGCAGTACTTC. Amino acids: CASSLVRDTYEQYF.

This chain joins TRBV7-9 and TRBJ2-1; 8 bases fit TRBD2. The CDR3 covers 14 residues. The trim removed 5 bases at V and 10 bases at J, leaving 10 bases unmatched. The germline gives CDR1 SEHNR, CDR2 FQNEAQ (reference sequence). CDR3 nucleotide sequence: TGTGCCAGCAGCCTACAAGGACTAGCCGAAGAGCAGTTCTTC. Amino acid sequence: CASSLQGLAEEQFF.

CDR3 bases: TGTGCCAGCAGCCGCGGGGGAGGGGGCTCCTACGAGCAGTACTTC. Protein: CASSRGGGGSYEQYF. V and J are TRBV7-2 and TRBJ2-7; D possibly corresponds to TRBD2 (7 bases). Germline V gene lookup returns CDR1 SGHTA and CDR2 FQGNSA. The CDR3 is made up of 15 amino acids. Trimming took off 5 bases at V and 0 bases at J, with 14 bases between the two ends.

The V and J genes are TRBV6-5 and TRBJ2-5, with a tentative D call TRBD2 (5 bases). The V end was cut by 8 bases, the J end by 8 bases, with 21 bases between. The CDR3 extends over 14 amino acids. Germline V gene lookup returns CDR1 MNHEY and CDR2 SVGAGI. This CDR3 reads CASWPRSNRETQYF. CDR3 nucleotide sequence: TGTGCCAGCTGGCCCCGGTCCAATCGGGAAACCCAGTACTTC.

This rearrangement joins TRBV14 to TRBJ1-1; 7 bases are a match to TRBD1. The CDR3 is made up of 19 amino acids. Unmatched junction bases numbered 19, after V lost 1 base and J lost 5 bases. Per the germline V gene, CDR1 is SGHDN and CDR2 is FVKESK. The CDR3 sequence: CASSQGGAGLRARGTEAFF. CDR3 nucleotides: TGTGCCAGCAGCCAAGGCGGGGCTGGCTTGCGAGCCAGGGGGACTGAAGCTTTCTTT.

The sample holds one count of this clone. This rearrangement joins TRBV19 to TRBJ2-2; 9 bases align to TRBD1. Germline V CDR1 and CDR2: LNHDA, SQIVND (reference sequence). The trim removed 9 bases at V and 4 bases at J, leaving 6 bases unmatched. The length of the CDR3 is 14 residues. Written as DNA, the CDR3 is TGTGCCAGCACCGGGACAGGGCCCACCGGGGAGCTGTTTTTT. It codes for CASTGTGPTGELFF.

The genes are TRBV5-6 and TRBJ2-7; D unresolved. Trimming pared 2 bases from V and 3 bases from J, leaving 15 bases between. The CDR3 spans 15 residues. Germline V gene lookup returns CDR1 SGHDT and CDR2 YYEEEE. Here the CDR3 reads CASSFFRRASYEQYF. The CDR3 DNA reads TGTGCCAGCAGCTTCTTCAGACGCGCAAGCTACGAGCAGTACTTC. Full variable domain (remainder filled in from reference TRBV5-6 and TRBJ2-7): DAGVTQSPTHLIKTRGQQVTLRCSPKSGHDTVSWYQQALGQGPQFIFQYYEEEERQRGNFPDRFSGHQFPNYSSELNVNALLLGDSALYLCASSFFRRASYEQYFGPGTRLTVT.

The rearrangement joins TRBV11-2 to TRBJ2-7; D gene unclear. CDR3 length equals 14 residues. CDR1 and CDR2 (germline): SGHAT, FQNNGV. V lost 5 bases to trimming and J lost 2 bases, with 13 bases between them. CDR3 coding DNA: TGTGCCAGCAGCACCCTAGGCCCAACCTACGAGCAGTACTTC. It codes for CASSTLGPTYEQYF.

This clone was recorded once. The chain recombines TRBV7-9 with TRBJ2-1, with 12 nucleotides matching TRBD2. CDR3 size: 16 residues. Germline CDR1 SEHNR, CDR2 FQNEAQ (reference sequence). V lost 5 bases and J lost 5; bases outside the gene matches: 7. CDR3 residues: CASSPKGLAGNNEQFF. In nucleotides, the CDR3 is TGTGCCAGCAGCCCGAAAGGACTAGCGGGGAACAATGAGCAGTTCTTC.

With respect to this clone: Other DNA sequences within the sample encode an identical CDR3. V and J are TRBV11-3 and TRBJ2-7, with 8 bases identical to TRBD1. CDR1 is SGHNT and CDR2 is YENEEA in the germline V gene. The length of the CDR3 is 14 residues. V shed 5 bases, J shed 2 bases, and the junction held 5 bases outside the gene matches. The CDR3: CASSPTGDPYEQYF. The CDR3 nucleotides read TGTGCCAGCAGCCCGACAGGGGATCCCTACGAGCAGTACTTC.

Worth noting for this clone: A read error may account for a junction end that differs from germline. This chain uses TRBV6-1 with TRBJ1-2, with D perhaps matching TRBD1 (6 bases). CDR1 is MNHNS and CDR2 is SASEGT in the germline V gene. The CDR3 is 15 amino acids. CDR3 in amino acids: CASSEASGGHYGYTF. The CDR3 DNA is TGTGCCAGCAGTGAGGCCTCGGGGGGGCACTATGGCTATACCTTC.

This chain joins TRBV10-3 and TRBJ2-3, with 9 bases identical to TRBD1. CDR3 length equals 18 residues. The V gene end was trimmed by 10 bases and the J gene end by 4 bases; junction bases not matched to a gene: 21. The V gene's germline CDR1 is ENHRY and CDR2 SYGVKD. CDR3 amino acids: CATHSGTGLDEHSDTQYF. CDR3 nucleotide sequence: TGTGCCACCCATTCCGGGACAGGGCTCGACGAACACTCAGATACGCAGTATTTT.

The chain is built from TRBV29-1 and TRBJ2-7, with unresolved D. V gave up 3 bases and J gave up 1 base, with 19 bases separating them. The CDR3 consists of 16 residues. Per germline, CDR1 SQVTM and CDR2 ANQGSEA. CDR3 in DNA: TGCAGCGTTGAGGTGGTGACGGCATCGAGTTCCTACGAGCAGTACTTC. Protein product: CSVEVVTASSSYEQYF.

Worth noting for this clone: A junction boundary mismatches the germline segment, possibly from a read error. CDR3: CVSSPLGETQYF. The DNA for the CDR3 is TGTGTCAGCTCACCACTCGGAGAGACCCAGTACTTC. This chain links TRBV18 with TRBJ2-5, with D uncertain. The germline V gene has CDR1 KGHSH and CDR2 LQKENI. The CDR3 spans 12 residues.

This clone is labeled as large. The rearrangement joins TRBV7-3 to TRBJ2-2; the D is unclear. Looked up from germline, CDR1 is SGHTA and CDR2 is FQGTGA. The CDR3 contains 12 residues. V was shortened by 8 bases and J by 4 bases, with 8 bases between the two germline ends. CDR3 in amino acids: CASGPATGELFF. CDR3 DNA sequence: TGTGCCAGCGGCCCGGCCACCGGGGAGCTGTTTTTT.

The chain links TRBV4-1 to TRBJ2-3, with TRBD2 identical over 8 bases. In germline, CDR1 is MGHRA, CDR2 YSYEKL. This CDR3 is 14 amino acids long. Germline trimming cut 4 bases from V and 4 bases from J; bases unmatched to any gene: 4. CDR3 loop: CASSRTSPADTQYF. The CDR3 DNA reads TGCGCCAGCAGCCGGACTAGCCCCGCAGATACGCAGTATTTT.

The V gene is TRBV7-9, the J gene TRBJ1-1; TRBD1 is a possible D gene (6 bases). This CDR3 comprises 13 residues. Looked up from germline, CDR1 is SEHNR and CDR2 is FQNEAQ (reference sequence). Trimming took off 3 bases at V and 6 bases at J, with 11 bases between the two ends. CDR3 coding DNA: TGTGCCAGCAGCTTCTCTGGGGGCTCTGAAGCTTTCTTT. It encodes CASSFSGGSEAFF.

Comments on this clone: One end of the junction is discordant with germline, which a read error may explain. This rearrangement joins TRBV19 to TRBJ1-2; 8 bases are shared with TRBD1. Looked up from germline, CDR1 is LNHDA and CDR2 is SQIVND (reference sequence). The CDR3 totals 17 residues. The CDR3 DNA sequence: TGTGCCAGCCGAACGCGCGACAGGGGCAAACTTCCCTATAGCTACACCTTC. It codes for CASRTRDRGKLPYSYTF.

V usage is TRBV9 and J usage is TRBJ2-7; unclear D gene. From germline, CDR1 is SGDLS and CDR2 YYNGEE. Deletions cut 1 base from V and 6 bases from J, with 5 bases between. The CDR3 runs to 11 residues. The CDR3 DNA reads TGTGCCAGCAGCGTATTTCCCGAGCAGTACTTC. Translating gives CASSVFPEQYF.

The V gene is TRBV29-1, the J gene TRBJ2-1; 9 nucleotides match TRBD2. J lost 4 bases, V lost 6 bases, and 16 bases had no gene match. In germline, CDR1 is SQVTM, CDR2 ANQGSEA. The CDR3 is made up of 17 amino acids. The CDR3 region is CSVKVAGGPFTYNEQFF. The CDR3 region has the DNA TGCAGCGTCAAGGTGGCGGGAGGGCCCTTCACATACAATGAGCAGTTCTTC.

A word on this clone: The sample holds other DNA sequences that translate to the same CDR3. The chain has TRBV9 and TRBJ2-7; TRBD2 might be the D (6 bases). Trimming shortened V by 0 bases and J by 2 bases, and 12 bases separated the two germline ends. The germline CDR1 and CDR2 sequences are SGDLS and YYNGEE. The CDR3 runs 15 residues. The CDR3 is CASSVGSGKTYEQYF. The CDR3 DNA sequence: TGTGCCAGCAGCGTAGGTAGCGGCAAAACCTACGAGCAGTACTTC.